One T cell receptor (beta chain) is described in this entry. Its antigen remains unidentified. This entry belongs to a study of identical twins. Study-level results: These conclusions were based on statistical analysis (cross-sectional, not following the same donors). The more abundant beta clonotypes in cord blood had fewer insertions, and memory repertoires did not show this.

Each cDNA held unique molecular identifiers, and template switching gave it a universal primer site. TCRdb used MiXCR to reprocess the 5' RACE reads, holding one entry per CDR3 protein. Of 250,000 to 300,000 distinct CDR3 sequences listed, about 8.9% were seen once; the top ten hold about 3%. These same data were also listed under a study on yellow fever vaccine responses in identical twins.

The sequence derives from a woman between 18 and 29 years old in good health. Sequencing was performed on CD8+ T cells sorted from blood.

CDR3 residues: CASSATGTSGNIQYF. For the CDR3, the DNA is TGCGCCAGCAGCGCCACCGGGACTAGCGGAAACATTCAGTACTTC. J is TRBJ2-4 and V is TRBV5-1, with 11 bases that match TRBD2. The CDR3 contains 15 residues. J gave up 6 bases and V 4 bases, and 6 bases lay outside the gene matches. Germline CDR1 is SGHRS and CDR2 is YFSETQ.